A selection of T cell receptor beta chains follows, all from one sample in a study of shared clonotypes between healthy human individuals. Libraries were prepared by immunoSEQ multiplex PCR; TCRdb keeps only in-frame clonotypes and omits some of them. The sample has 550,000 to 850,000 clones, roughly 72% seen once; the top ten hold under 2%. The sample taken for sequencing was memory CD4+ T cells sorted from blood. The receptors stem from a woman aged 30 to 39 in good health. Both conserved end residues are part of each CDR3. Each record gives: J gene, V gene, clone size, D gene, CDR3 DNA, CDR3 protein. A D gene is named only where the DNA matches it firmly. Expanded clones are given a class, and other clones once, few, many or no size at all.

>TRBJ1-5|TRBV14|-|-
TGTGCCAGCAGCCATCAGGGGCGGGCCCCCCAGCCCCAGCATTTT
CASSHQGRAPQPQHF
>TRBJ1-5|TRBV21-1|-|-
TGTGCCAGCAGCAAAATAAATTGGGACAGCCTAGTTTTCTATAGCAATCAGCCCCAGCATTTT
CASSKINWDSLVFYSNQPQHF
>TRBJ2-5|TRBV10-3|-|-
TGTGCCATCTCGGCCAGGTACCAAGAGACCCAGTACTTC
CAISARYQETQYF
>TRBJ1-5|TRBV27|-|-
TGTGCCAGCAGTTTATTCGGGGGGCCTCAGCCCCAGCATTTT
CASSLFGGPQPQHF
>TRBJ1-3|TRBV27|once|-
TGTGCCAGCAGGAGAGGAAACACCATATATTTT
CASRRGNTIYF
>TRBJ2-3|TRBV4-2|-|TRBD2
TGTGCCAGCAGCTCGGGACTAGCGGGAGTTGCCGATACGCAGTATTTT
CASSSGLAGVADTQYF
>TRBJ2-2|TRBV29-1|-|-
TGCAGCGTGGGGGTGGGTCAGGGCGGCACCGGGGAGCTGTTTTTT
CSVGVGQGGTGELFF
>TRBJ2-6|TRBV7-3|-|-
TGTGCCAGCAGCGCCAGCTCTGGGGCCAACGTCCTGACTTTC
CASSASSGANVLTF
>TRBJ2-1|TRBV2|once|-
TGTGCCAGCAGTGGCCTTCTATCGTTCGATGAGCAGTTCTTC
CASSGLLSFDEQFF
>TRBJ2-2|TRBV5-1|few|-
TGCGCCAGCAGCTTACAACAGGGCGGCACCGGGGAGCTGTTTTTT
CASSLQQGGTGELFF
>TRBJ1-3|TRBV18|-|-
TGTGCCAGCTCACCTATGATGACCGGCAACTCTGGAAACACCATATATTTT
CASSPMMTGNSGNTIYF
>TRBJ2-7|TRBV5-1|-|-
TGCGCCAGCAGCTACGGCTTCTTTTCCTACGAGCAGTACTTC
CASSYGFFSYEQYF
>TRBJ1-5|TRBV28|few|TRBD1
TGTGCCAGCAGTGACAGGGGTCGACAGCCCCAGCATTTT
CASSDRGRQPQHF
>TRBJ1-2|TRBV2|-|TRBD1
TGTGCCTCCAGACAGGGAGGTTATGGCTACACCTTC
CASRQGGYGYTF
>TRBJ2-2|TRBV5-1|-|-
TGCGCCAGCAGACAGGTCCCCGGGGAGCTGTTTTTT
CASRQVPGELFF
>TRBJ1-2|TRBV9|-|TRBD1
TGTGCCAGCAGCGTAGGTAGGGACAGGGGCTACACCTTC
CASSVGRDRGYTF
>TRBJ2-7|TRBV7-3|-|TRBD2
TGTGCCAGCAGTCGCGGGACTAGCGGGAGGAATTACGAGCAGTACTTC
CASSRGTSGRNYEQYF
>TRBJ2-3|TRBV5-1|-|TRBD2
TGCGCCAGCAGCGAGGGACTAGCGGCTAGCACAGATACGCAGTATTTT
CASSEGLAASTDTQYF
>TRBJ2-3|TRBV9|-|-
TGTGCCAGCAGCGTAGTTCGGGGTTTCGGGGATACGCAGTATTTT
CASSVVRGFGDTQYF
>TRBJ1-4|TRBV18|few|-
TGTGCCAGCTCACCCACAGGGAGCCTGTTTTTT
CASSPTGSLFF
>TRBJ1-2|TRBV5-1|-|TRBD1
TGCGCCAGCAGCTTAGAAACAGGGGGCAACTATGGCTACACCTTC
CASSLETGGNYGYTF
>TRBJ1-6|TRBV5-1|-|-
TGCGCCAGCAGCTTGGCCGGAAGGACGAGGTCACCCCTCCACTTT
CASSLAGRTRSPLHF
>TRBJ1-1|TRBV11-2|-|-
TGTGCCAGCAGCTCCAGCGACAGCCACACTGAAGCTTTCTTT
CASSSSDSHTEAFF
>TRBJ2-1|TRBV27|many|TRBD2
TGTGCCAGCAGTTTAAAAGCGGGGGCCGTCGATGAGCAGTTCTTC
CASSLKAGAVDEQFF
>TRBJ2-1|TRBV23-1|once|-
TGCGCCAGCAGTCAATCTTCTAGCTCCTACAATGAGCAGTTCTTC
CASSQSSSSYNEQFF
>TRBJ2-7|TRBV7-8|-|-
TGTGCCAGCAGCTTAGGAGGAGGTTACGAGCAGTACTTC
CASSLGGGYEQYF
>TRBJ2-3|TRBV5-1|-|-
TGCGCCAGCAGCTTGGGGACCAACTACCAGGTGGATACGCAGTATTTT
CASSLGTNYQVDTQYF
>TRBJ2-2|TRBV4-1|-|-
TGCGCCAGCAGTGGGGTAGCCAGAAATTCGGAGCTGTTTTTT
CASSGVARNSELFF
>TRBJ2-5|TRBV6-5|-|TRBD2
TGTGCCAGCAGCTCCGTCGCTAGCGGCAGAGAGACCCAGTACTTC
CASSSVASGRETQYF
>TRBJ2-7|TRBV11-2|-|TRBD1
TGTGCCAGCAGCGCGACCCGGGACAGCACCTACGAGCAGTACTTC
CASSATRDSTYEQYF
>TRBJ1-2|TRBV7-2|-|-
TGTGCCAGCAGCTTAGGCTATGGAAACTATGGCTACACCTTC
CASSLGYGNYGYTF
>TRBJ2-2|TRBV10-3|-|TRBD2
TGTGCCGCCGGATCGCGGGGGGGCAGCGGGGAGCTGTTTTTT
CAAGSRGGSGELFF
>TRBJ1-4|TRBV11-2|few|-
TGTGCCAGCAGCTGGGGGGGAAAACTGTTTTTT
CASSWGGKLFF
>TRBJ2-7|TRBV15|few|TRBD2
TGTGCCACCAGCACCGGTTCGGGACTAGCGACCTACGAGCAGTACTTC
CATSTGSGLATYEQYF
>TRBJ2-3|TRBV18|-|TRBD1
TGTGCCAGCTCACCATTCGGGACAGTAGAAGATACGCAGTATTTT
CASSPFGTVEDTQYF
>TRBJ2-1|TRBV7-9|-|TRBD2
TGTGCCAGCAGCCCAATCCGGGGAGCGGGAGGGCCCATTGTAGATGAGCAGTTCTTC
CASSPIRGAGGPIVDEQFF
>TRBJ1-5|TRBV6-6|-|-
TGTGCCAGCGGATTCGGAGGCCTCAATCAGCCCCAGCATTTT
CASGFGGLNQPQHF
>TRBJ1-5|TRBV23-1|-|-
TGCGCCAATCCAGTCAGGGGCGCAGCTCAGCCCCAGCATTTT
CANPVRGAAQPQHF
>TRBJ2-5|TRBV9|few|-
TGTGCCAGCAGCGTAGAGTTTGAGACCCAGTACTTC
CASSVEFETQYF
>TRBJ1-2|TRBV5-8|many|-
TGTGCCAGCAGCTTGCGGGGGCGTTCAGGAGGCTACACCTTC
CASSLRGRSGGYTF
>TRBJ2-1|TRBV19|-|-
TGTGCCAGTAGTATAGGGACTACATACAATGAGCAGTTCTTC
CASSIGTTYNEQFF
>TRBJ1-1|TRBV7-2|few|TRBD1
TGTGCCAGCAGTTTAACTTCCGGGACAGTTTTTTCAGCTTTCTTT
CASSLTSGTVFSAFF
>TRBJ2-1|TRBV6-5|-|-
TGTGCCAGCAGCCCAAAGGGGGAGCAGTTCTTC
CASSPKGEQFF
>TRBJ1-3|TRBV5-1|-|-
TGCGCCAGCAGCCCTTCCGACTCTGGAAACACCATATATTTT
CASSPSDSGNTIYF
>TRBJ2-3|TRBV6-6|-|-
TGTGCCAGCAGTTTCCGGGACGGCACAGATACGCAGTATTTT
CASSFRDGTDTQYF
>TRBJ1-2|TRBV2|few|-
TGTGCCAGCAGTGGGGCTAACTATGGCTACACCTTC
CASSGANYGYTF
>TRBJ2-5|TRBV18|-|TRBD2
TGTGCCAGCTCACCACGGTGGGCCCAAGCGGGGGGCCAAGAGACCCAGTACTTC
CASSPRWAQAGGQETQYF
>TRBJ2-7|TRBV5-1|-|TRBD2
TGCGCCAGCAGCCCGATAGCGGGAGGGTACGAGCAGTACTTC
CASSPIAGGYEQYF
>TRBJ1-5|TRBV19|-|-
TGTGCCAGTAGTACCGTAAGCAATCAGCCCCAGCATTTT
CASSTVSNQPQHF
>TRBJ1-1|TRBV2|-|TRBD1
TGTGCCAGCAGTTCACAGGGGCGAGGGGCTGAAGCTTTCTTT
CASSSQGRGAEAFF